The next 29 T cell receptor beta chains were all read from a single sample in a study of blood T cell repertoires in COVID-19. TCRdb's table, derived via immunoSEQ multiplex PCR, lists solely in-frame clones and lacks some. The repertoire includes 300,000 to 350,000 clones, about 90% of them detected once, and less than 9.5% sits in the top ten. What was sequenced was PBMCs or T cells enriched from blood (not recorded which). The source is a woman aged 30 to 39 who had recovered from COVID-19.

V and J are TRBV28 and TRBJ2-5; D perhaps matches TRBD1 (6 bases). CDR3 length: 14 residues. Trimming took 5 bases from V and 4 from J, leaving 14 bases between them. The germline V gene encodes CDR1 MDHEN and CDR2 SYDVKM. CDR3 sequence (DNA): TGTGCCAGCAGTCCGGACAGCCCCGGAGAGACCCAGTACTTC. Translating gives CASSPDSPGETQYF. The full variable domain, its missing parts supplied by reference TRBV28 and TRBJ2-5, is DVKVTQSSRYLVKRTGEKVFLECVQDMDHENMFWYRQDPGLGLRLIYFSYDVKMKEKGDIPEGYSVSREKKERFSLILESASTNQTSMYLCASSPDSPGETQYFGPGTRLLVL.

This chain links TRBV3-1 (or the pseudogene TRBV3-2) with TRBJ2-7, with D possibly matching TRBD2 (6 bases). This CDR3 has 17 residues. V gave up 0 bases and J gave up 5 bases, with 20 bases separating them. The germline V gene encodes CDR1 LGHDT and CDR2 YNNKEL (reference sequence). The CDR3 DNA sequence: TGTGCCAGCAGCCAAGAACGGGTGAGGTCCTGGAGGGACGAGCAGTACTTC. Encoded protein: CASSQERVRSWRDEQYF.

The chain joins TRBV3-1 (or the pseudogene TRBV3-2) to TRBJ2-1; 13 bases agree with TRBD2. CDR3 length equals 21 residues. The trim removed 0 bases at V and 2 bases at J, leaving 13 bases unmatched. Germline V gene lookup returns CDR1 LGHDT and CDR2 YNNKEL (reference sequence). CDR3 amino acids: CASSQDLPGLAGDSTYNEQFF. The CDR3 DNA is TGTGCCAGCAGCCAAGACCTACCAGGACTAGCGGGAGATTCCACCTACAATGAGCAGTTCTTC.

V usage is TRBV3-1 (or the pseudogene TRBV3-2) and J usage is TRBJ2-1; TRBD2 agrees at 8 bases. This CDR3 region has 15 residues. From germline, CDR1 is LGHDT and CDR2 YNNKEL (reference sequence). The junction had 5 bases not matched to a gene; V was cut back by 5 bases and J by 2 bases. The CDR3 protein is CASSLAGSTYNEQFF. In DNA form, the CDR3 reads TGTGCCAGCAGCTTAGCGGGATCGACCTACAATGAGCAGTTCTTC.

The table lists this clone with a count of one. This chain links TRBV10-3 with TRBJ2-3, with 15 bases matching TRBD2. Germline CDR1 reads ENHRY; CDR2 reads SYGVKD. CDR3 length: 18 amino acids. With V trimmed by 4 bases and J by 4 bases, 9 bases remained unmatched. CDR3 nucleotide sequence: TGTGCCATCAGTGCTCCTCCGGGACTAGCGGGAGGTGCAGATACGCAGTATTTT. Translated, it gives CAISAPPGLAGGADTQYF.

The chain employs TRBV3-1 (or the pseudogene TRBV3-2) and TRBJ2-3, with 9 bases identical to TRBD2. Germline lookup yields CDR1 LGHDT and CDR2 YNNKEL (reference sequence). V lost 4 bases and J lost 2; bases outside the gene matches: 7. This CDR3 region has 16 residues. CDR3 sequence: CASSRRVAGATDTQYF. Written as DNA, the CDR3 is TGTGCCAGCAGCCGTCGGGTAGCGGGAGCCACAGATACGCAGTATTTT.

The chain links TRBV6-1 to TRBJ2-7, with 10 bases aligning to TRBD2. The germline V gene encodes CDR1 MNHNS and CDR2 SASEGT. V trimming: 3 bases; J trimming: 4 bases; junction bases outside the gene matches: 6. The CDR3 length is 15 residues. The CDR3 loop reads CASSDGTSAPYEQYF. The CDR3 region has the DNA TGTGCCAGCAGTGACGGGACTAGCGCACCTTACGAGCAGTACTTC.

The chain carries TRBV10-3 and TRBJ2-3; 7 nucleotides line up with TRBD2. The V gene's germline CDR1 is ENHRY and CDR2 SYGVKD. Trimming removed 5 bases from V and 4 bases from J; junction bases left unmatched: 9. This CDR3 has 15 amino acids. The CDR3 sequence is CAISSPGGDADTQYF. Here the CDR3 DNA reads TGTGCCATCAGTTCCCCGGGGGGAGATGCAGATACGCAGTATTTT.

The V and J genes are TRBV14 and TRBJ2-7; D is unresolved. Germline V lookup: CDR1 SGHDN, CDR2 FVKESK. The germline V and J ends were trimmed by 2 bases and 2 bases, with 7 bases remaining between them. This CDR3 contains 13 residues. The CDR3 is CASSQRVPYEQYF. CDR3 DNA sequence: TGTGCCAGCAGCCAACGGGTCCCCTACGAGCAGTACTTC. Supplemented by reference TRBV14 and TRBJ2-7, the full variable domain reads EAGVTQFPSHSVIEKGQTVTLRCDPISGHDNLYWYRRVMGKEIKFLLHFVKESKQDESGMPNNRFLAERTGGTYSTLKVQPAELEDSGVYFCASSQRVPYEQYFGPGTRLTVT.

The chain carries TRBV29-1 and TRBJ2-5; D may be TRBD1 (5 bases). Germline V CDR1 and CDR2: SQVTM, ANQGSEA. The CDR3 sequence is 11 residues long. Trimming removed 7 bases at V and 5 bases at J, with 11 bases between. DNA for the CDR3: TGCAGCGGTAGCAGGGTTGAGACCCAGTACTTC. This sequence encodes CSGSRVETQYF.

The CDR3 DNA is TGTGCCAGCAGCTTAAGGGGCAGGGGGGTAAAAGCTTTCTTT. It specifies CASSLRGRGVKAFF. This chain links TRBV7-2 with TRBJ1-1; TRBD1 matches at 7 bases. This CDR3 comprises 14 residues. Germline trimming cut 2 bases from V and 9 bases from J; bases unmatched to any gene: 9. Germline V lookup: CDR1 SGHTA, CDR2 FQGNSA.

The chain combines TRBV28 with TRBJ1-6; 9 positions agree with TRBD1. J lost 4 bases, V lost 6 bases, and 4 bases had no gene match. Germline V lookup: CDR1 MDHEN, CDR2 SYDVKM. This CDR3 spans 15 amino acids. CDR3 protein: CASRAGTGYNSPLHF. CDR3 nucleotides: TGTGCCAGCAGAGCCGGGACAGGGTATAATTCACCCCTCCACTTT. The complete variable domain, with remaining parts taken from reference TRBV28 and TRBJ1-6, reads DVKVTQSSRYLVKRTGEKVFLECVQDMDHENMFWYRQDPGLGLRLIYFSYDVKMKEKGDIPEGYSVSREKKERFSLILESASTNQTSMYLCASRAGTGYNSPLHFGNGTRLTVT.

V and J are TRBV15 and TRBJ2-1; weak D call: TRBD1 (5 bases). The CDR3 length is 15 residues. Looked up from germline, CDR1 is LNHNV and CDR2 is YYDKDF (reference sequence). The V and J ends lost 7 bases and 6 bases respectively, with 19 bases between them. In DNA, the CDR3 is TGTGCCACCACTCCTGATGGCAGGGCCGTCAATGAGCAGTTCTTC. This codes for CATTPDGRAVNEQFF.

The CDR3 loop is CASSSLSGANVLTF. The CDR3 DNA reads as TGTGCCAGCAGTTCCTTATCTGGGGCCAACGTCCTGACTTTC. The chain carries TRBV27 and TRBJ2-6; no definite D call. The length of the CDR3 is 14 residues. Per germline, CDR1 MNHEY and CDR2 SMNVEV (reference sequence). The V end lost 4 bases, the J end lost 1 base, and 5 bases lay between the germline ends.

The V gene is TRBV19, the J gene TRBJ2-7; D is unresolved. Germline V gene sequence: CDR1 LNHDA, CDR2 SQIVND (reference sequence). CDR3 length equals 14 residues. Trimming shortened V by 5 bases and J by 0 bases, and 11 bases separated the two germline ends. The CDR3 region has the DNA TGTGCCAGTAGTCTACAGCTGAGCTCCTACGAGCAGTACTTC. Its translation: CASSLQLSSYEQYF.

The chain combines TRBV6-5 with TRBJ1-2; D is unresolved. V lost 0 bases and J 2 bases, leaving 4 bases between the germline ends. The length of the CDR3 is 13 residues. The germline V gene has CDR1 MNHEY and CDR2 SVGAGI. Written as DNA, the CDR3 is TGTGCCAGCAGTTACTCCTCCAACTATGGCTACACCTTC. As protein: CASSYSSNYGYTF.

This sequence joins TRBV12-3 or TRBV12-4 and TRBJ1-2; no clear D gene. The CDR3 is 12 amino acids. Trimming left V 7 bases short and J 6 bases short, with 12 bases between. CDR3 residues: CASTLRENGYTF. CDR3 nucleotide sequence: TGTGCCAGCACTCTCCGAGAGAATGGCTACACCTTC.

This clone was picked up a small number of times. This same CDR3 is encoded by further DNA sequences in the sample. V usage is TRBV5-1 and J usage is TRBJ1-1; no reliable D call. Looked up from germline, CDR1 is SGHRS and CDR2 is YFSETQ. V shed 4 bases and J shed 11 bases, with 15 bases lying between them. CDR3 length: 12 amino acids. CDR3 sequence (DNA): TGCGCCAGCAGCCTATCCGGCGCGGAGGCTTTCTTT. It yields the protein CASSLSGAEAFF.

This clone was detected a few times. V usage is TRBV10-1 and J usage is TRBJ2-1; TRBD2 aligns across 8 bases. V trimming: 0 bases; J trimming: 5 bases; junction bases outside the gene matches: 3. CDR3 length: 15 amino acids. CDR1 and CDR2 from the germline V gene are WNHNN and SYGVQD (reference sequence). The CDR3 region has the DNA TGCGCCAGCAGTGAGTCTAGCGGGGACAACAATGAGCAGTTCTTC. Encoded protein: CASSESSGDNNEQFF.

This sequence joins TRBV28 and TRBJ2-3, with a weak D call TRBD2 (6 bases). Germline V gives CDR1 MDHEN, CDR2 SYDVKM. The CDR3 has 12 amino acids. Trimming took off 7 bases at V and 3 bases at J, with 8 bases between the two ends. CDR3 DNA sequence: TGTGCCAGCAATCGGGGGACAGATACGCAGTATTTT. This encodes CASNRGTDTQYF. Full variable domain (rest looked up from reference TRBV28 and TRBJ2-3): DVKVTQSSRYLVKRTGEKVFLECVQDMDHENMFWYRQDPGLGLRLIYFSYDVKMKEKGDIPEGYSVSREKKERFSLILESASTNQTSMYLCASNRGTDTQYFGPGTRLTVL.

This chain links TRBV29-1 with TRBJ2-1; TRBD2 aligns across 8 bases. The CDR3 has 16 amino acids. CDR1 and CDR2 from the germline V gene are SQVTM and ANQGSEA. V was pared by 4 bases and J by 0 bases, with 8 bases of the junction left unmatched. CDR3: CSVGTPSGRSYNEQFF. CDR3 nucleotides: TGCAGCGTTGGAACGCCTAGCGGGCGCTCCTACAATGAGCAGTTCTTC.

The CDR3 coding sequence is TGTGCCAGCTCATCCTCGGGGGGCGCAACTCAGCCCCAGCATTTT. Amino acid sequence: CASSSSGGATQPQHF. The genes are TRBV18 and TRBJ1-5; D may be TRBD1 (6 bases). This CDR3 contains 15 residues. Germline V lookup: CDR1 KGHSH, CDR2 LQKENI. V was cut by 5 bases and J by 6 bases, with 17 bases left in between.

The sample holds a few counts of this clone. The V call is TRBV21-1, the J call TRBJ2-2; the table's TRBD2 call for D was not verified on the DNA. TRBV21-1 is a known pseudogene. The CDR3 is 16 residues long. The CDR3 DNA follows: TGTGCCAGCAGCAAAGTTGGCGGGAGGGACACCGGGGAGCTGTTTTTT. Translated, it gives CASSKVGGRDTGELFF.

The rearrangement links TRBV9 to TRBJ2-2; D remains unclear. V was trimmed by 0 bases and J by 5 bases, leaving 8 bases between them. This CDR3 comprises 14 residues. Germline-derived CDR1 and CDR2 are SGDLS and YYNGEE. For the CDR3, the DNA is TGTGCCAGCAGCGTAGGAGTTTATACCGGGGAGCTGTTTTTT. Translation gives CASSVGVYTGELFF.

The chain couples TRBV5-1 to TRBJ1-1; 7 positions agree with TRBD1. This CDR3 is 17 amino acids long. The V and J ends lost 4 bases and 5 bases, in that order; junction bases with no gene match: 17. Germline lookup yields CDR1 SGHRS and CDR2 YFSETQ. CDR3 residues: CASSPVSESGGKTEAFF. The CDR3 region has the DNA TGCGCCAGCAGCCCTGTTTCGGAATCAGGGGGAAAGACTGAAGCTTTCTTT.

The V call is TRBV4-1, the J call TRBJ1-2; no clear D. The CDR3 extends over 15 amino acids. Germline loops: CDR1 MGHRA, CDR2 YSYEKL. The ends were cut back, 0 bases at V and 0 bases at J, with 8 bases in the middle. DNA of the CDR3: TGCGCCAGCAGCCAAGAATGGAGTCCTAACTATGGCTACACCTTC. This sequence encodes CASSQEWSPNYGYTF.

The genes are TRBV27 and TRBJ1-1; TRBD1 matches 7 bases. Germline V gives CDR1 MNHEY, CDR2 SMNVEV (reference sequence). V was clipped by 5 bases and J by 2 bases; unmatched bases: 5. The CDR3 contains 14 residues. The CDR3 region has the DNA TGTGCCAGCAGTAAGGGACAGATAAACACTGAAGCTTTCTTT. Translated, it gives CASSKGQINTEAFF.

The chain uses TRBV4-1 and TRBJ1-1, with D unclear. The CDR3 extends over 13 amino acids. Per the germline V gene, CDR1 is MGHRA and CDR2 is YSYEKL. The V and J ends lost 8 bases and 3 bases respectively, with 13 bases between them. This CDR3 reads CASSLGVHTEAFF. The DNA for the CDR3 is TGCGCCAGCTCCCTCGGGGTGCACACTGAAGCTTTCTTT.

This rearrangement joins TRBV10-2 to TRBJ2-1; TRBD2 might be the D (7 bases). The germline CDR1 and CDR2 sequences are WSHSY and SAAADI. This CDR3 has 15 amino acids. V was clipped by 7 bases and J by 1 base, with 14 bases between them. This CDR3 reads CASIGGGMSYNEQFF. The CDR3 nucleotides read TGCGCCAGCATAGGGGGAGGGATGTCCTACAATGAGCAGTTCTTC.